Listed below are T cell receptor beta chains from one sample, sequenced in a study of blood T cell repertoires in COVID-19. The protocol was immunoSEQ multiplex PCR, while the TCRdb copy is restricted to in-frame clones and leaves out a portion. This sample carries 250,000 or so clones, roughly nine tenths of them seen once, and the ten largest clones take 4% to 5%. Sequencing input: peripheral blood. The receptors originated from a woman in her 40s who had recovered from COVID-19. Both conserved end residues are part of each CDR3. D genes are given only for firm matches. The size field is filled for only some rows; it gives once, few, many or a size class.

>.|TRBJ2-4|TRBV5-4|.
TGTGCCAGCAGCTCCCTGACCAGGGCTGATGCCAAAAACATTCAGTACTTC
CASSSLTRADAKNIQYF
>.|TRBJ2-1|TRBV4-1|.
TGCGCCAGCAGCCAAGACCGCGCGAGAGGTGAGCAGTTCTTC
CASSQDRARGEQFF
>.|TRBJ2-2|TRBV3-1/TRBV3-2|.
TGTGCCAGCAGCCAAGGGAGGCGCTCGGCGGGAAGGAACACCGGGGAGCTGTTTTTT
CASSQGRRSAGRNTGELFF
>.|TRBJ2-1|TRBV12-3/TRBV12-4|.
TGTGCCAGCAGTCCAGGAAGCAATGAGCAGTTCTTC
CASSPGSNEQFF
>.|TRBJ2-1|TRBV6-2/TRBV6-3|TRBD2
TGTGCCAGCAGTTACTGGACGGGACTAGCGGGAGGGTACAATGAGCAGTTCTTC
CASSYWTGLAGGYNEQFF
>.|TRBJ1-5|TRBV28|TRBD1
TGTGCCAGCAGCCCACTACAGGGGGTGGGAAATCAGCCCCAGCATTTT
CASSPLQGVGNQPQHF
>.|TRBJ2-3|TRBV19|.
TGTGCCAGTAGTATTGTAAGCGGGAGCACAGATACGCAGTATTTT
CASSIVSGSTDTQYF
>once|TRBJ1-2|TRBV7-2|TRBD1
TGTGCCAGCAGCACAAGACAGGGTACCCATGGCTACACCTTC
CASSTRQGTHGYTF
>.|TRBJ1-1|TRBV12-3/TRBV12-4|.
TGTGCCAGCAGTTGGACTGTGAACACTGAAGCTTTCTTT
CASSWTVNTEAFF
>.|TRBJ1-3|TRBV28|.
TGTGCCAGCAGTTTGCCCGGCGGGCTAGGAAACACCATATATTTT
CASSLPGGLGNTIYF
>.|TRBJ2-7|TRBV5-1|TRBD2
TGCGCCAGCAGCGACGGCGGGGGGGCCGCGTACGAGCAGTACTTC
CASSDGGGAAYEQYF
>.|TRBJ1-5|TRBV15|.
TGTGCCACCAGCAGGGGAGACCGGGATCAGCCCCAGCATTTT
CATSRGDRDQPQHF
>.|TRBJ1-3|TRBV28|.
TGTGCCAGCAGTACCCCACAGGGCTCTGGAAACACCATATATTTT
CASSTPQGSGNTIYF
>.|TRBJ1-2|TRBV10-3|.
TGTGCCATCAGTCAATCAGGGGAATATGGCTACACCTTC
CAISQSGEYGYTF
>once|TRBJ2-7|TRBV3-1/TRBV3-2|.
TGTGCCAGCAGCCAAGATCAAGGACAGTTGCAGTACTTC
CASSQDQGQLQYF
>.|TRBJ2-2|TRBV27|.
TGTGCCAGCAGCCCGGTCACCGGGGAGCTGTTTTTT
CASSPVTGELFF
>.|TRBJ2-3|TRBV2|.
TGTGCCAGCAGTGTTTTCGGGGGAAGCACAGATACGCAGTATTTT
CASSVFGGSTDTQYF
>.|TRBJ1-5|TRBV24-1|.
TGTGCCACCAGTGGTACAGGCATCGCGCAGCCCCAGCATTTT
CATSGTGIAQPQHF
>few|TRBJ1-3|TRBV10-3|.
TGTGCCACCCTGGACAGCTCTACTTCTGGAAACACCATATATTTT
CATLDSSTSGNTIYF
>.|TRBJ2-3|TRBV10-3|.
TGTGCCACAAAAACAGCAACTAGCACAGATACGCAGTATTTT
CATKTATSTDTQYF
>.|TRBJ2-1|TRBV3-1/TRBV3-2|TRBD2
TGTGCCAGCAGCCCGGGACTAGGCCTCAATGAGCAGTTCTTC
CASSPGLGLNEQFF
>.|TRBJ2-3|TRBV7-3|.
TGTGCCAGCAGCGTAGCGTTTGGGACTAGCACAGATACGCAGTATTTT
CASSVAFGTSTDTQYF
>.|TRBJ2-1|TRBV6-1|.
TGTGCCAGCAGTGAATTTTTGAGTGGGGAGATCGATGAGCAGTTCTTC
CASSEFLSGEIDEQFF
>.|TRBJ1-1|TRBV14|TRBD1
TGTGCCAGCAGCCAGACAGGGGGGACTGAAGCTTTCTTT
CASSQTGGTEAFF
>few|TRBJ1-5|TRBV7-9|TRBD1
TGTGCCAGCAGCCCGACAGGGGGTAATCAGCCCCAGCATTTT
CASSPTGGNQPQHF
>.|TRBJ1-5|TRBV6-5|TRBD1
TGTGCCAGCAGGGGGACAGGGTCGGGCCAGCCCCAGCATTTT
CASRGTGSGQPQHF
>once|TRBJ2-6|TRBV28|.
TGTGCCAGCAGCGAACACACCTCTGGGGCCAACGTCCTGACTTTC
CASSEHTSGANVLTF
>.|TRBJ1-1|TRBV7-9|.
TGTGCCAGCAGCTCCCGGGGGGCGAACACTGAAGCTTTCTTT
CASSSRGANTEAFF
>.|TRBJ2-2|TRBV3-1/TRBV3-2|.
TGTGCCAGCAGCCAATCAGACTACACCGGGGAGCTGTTTTTT
CASSQSDYTGELFF
>.|TRBJ1-1|TRBV25-1|.
TGTGCCAGCAGTGAATACGGGGGAAGCACTGAAGCTTTCTTT
CASSEYGGSTEAFF
>.|TRBJ2-1|TRBV5-4|.
TGTGCCAGCAGCTTCCAATCCAATGAGCAGTTCTTC
CASSFQSNEQFF
>.|TRBJ2-7|TRBV11-2|.
TGTGCCAGCAGTCAAGACCGGGACAACCTGATCTTC
CASSQDRDNLIF
>.|TRBJ1-5|TRBV7-8|.
TGTGCCAGCAGCTTTGATCCCCCAGGGAATCAGCCCCAGCATTTT
CASSFDPPGNQPQHF
>.|TRBJ2-7|TRBV19|.
TGTGCCAGTAGTATTTCCAACTCCTACGAGCAGTACTTC
CASSISNSYEQYF
>.|TRBJ2-7|TRBV3-1/TRBV3-2|TRBD2
TGTGCCAGCAGCCGGATCTCCTCTGCCGGGAGGGGCTCCTACGAGCAGTACTTC
CASSRISSAGRGSYEQYF
>.|TRBJ2-1|TRBV10-2|.
TGCGCCAGCAGTCTTTGGAGGGAGTACGGCAATGAGCAGTTCTTC
CASSLWREYGNEQFF
>.|TRBJ1-5|TRBV2|.
TGTGCCAGCATGGTGACAGAGAATAGTCAGCCCCAGCATTTT
CASMVTENSQPQHF
>.|TRBJ1-1|TRBV19|.
TGTGCCAGTAGAAGCTCGTCAGGCAGAATGAGCACTGAAGCTTTCTTT
CASRSSSGRMSTEAFF
>.|TRBJ1-5|TRBV7-2|.
TGTGCCAGCAGCCCAGGACGGACTCCAAATCAGCCCCAGCATTTT
CASSPGRTPNQPQHF
>.|TRBJ2-3|TRBV19|.
TGTGCCAGTAGTACCGCCGAGGATTTCACAGATACGCAGTATTTT
CASSTAEDFTDTQYF
>few|TRBJ1-1|TRBV7-2|TRBD1
TGTGCCAGCACCCTGGGGACAGGGGGAAACACTGAAGCTTTCTTT
CASTLGTGGNTEAFF
>.|TRBJ1-2|TRBV15|TRBD1
TGTGCCACCAGCGATCTTTCGGACAGGGGGAACTATGGCTACACCTTC
CATSDLSDRGNYGYTF
>once|TRBJ2-2|TRBV20-1|TRBD2
TGCAGTGCTAGTCCGAGCGGGGGCGCGAACACCGGGGAGCTGTTTTTT
CSASPSGGANTGELFF
>.|TRBJ1-1|TRBV7-9|.
TGTGCCAGCAGCTTAGCGGCTGACACTGAAGCTTTCTTT
CASSLAADTEAFF
>.|TRBJ1-6|TRBV5-1|TRBD1
TGCGCCAGCAGCTTGGCGGCAGGGGGCGGCAGGAGTTCACCCCTCCACTTT
CASSLAAGGGRSSPLHF
>.|TRBJ2-5|TRBV30|.
TGTGCCTGGAGCGCTAGCCAAGAGACCCAGTACTTC
CAWSASQETQYF
>.|TRBJ2-1|TRBV6-2/TRBV6-3|.
TGTGCCAGCAGTTATTTTGCGTCCGAGCAGTTCTTC
CASSYFASEQFF
>.|TRBJ2-5|TRBV2|TRBD2
TGTGCCAGCAGTCTGCCCGGCCTAGCGGACGGACAAGAGACCCAGTACTTC
CASSLPGLADGQETQYF
>many|TRBJ1-3|TRBV28|.
TGTGCCAGCAGTCAGTACAGGGTCCTCTTCGTCGGAAACACCATATATTTT
CASSQYRVLFVGNTIYF
>.|TRBJ1-1|TRBV3-1/TRBV3-2|.
TGTGCCAGCAGCCCCGCGGGGAGGGGGAACACTGAAGCTTTCTTT
CASSPAGRGNTEAFF
>.|TRBJ1-6|TRBV3-1/TRBV3-2|TRBD1
TGTGCCAGCAAGCCGACAGGGGATTCACCCCTCCACTTT
CASKPTGDSPLHF
>.|TRBJ1-4|TRBV28|.
TGTGCCAGCAGTTCAGGACAGAGCGAAAAACTGTTTTTT
CASSSGQSEKLFF
>.|TRBJ2-5|TRBV25-1|.
TGTGCCAGCAGTGAATATTTATGGGGTAGCGGCTACCAAGAGACCCAGTACTTC
CASSEYLWGSGYQETQYF
>.|TRBJ2-3|TRBV14|.
TGTGCCAGCAGCCAAATTTCGGATACGCAGTATTTT
CASSQISDTQYF